The entry below describes one T cell receptor beta chain. Antigen: not known. The test was conducted at deep level. Several immunoSEQ plates received, in even portions, the genomic DNA of each subset. TCRdb's copy holds only in-frame clones and misses some; the assay was immunoSEQ multiplex PCR. The sample holds a few million clones; roughly 93% are singletons and the top ten take about 0.37%. These data are taken from a study of shared clonotypes between healthy human individuals. Whole-study results and caveats: Some naive CD4 clonotypes, approximately 4.5%, turned up in common across a handful of donors.

This TCR was recovered from a man aged 18 to 29 in good health. Some clones in this sample may be carry-over from other donors' samples. Source material: naive CD4+ T cells from PBMCs. The subset was: CD45RA+ positively selected.

CDR3 region: CASSLRWTGHEQYF. The CDR3 region has the DNA TGTGCCAGCAGTTTGAGGTGGACTGGGCACGAGCAGTACTTC. This chain uses TRBV27 with TRBJ2-7, with a weak D call TRBD2 (5 bases). From germline, CDR1 is MNHEY and CDR2 SMNVEV (reference sequence). The V end lost 3 bases, the J end lost 5 bases, and 14 bases lay between the germline ends. There are 14 residues in the CDR3.